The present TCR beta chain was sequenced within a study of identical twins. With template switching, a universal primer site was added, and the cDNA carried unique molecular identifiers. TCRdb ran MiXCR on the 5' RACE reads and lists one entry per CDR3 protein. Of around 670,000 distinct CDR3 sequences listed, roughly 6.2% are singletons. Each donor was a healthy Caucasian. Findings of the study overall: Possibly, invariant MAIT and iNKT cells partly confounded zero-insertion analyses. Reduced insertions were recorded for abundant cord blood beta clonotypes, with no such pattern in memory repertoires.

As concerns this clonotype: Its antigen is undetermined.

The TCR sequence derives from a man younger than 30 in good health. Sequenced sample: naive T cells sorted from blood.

CDR3 DNA sequence: TGTGCCAGCAGCTTAACCTCTTGGGCAGATACGCAGTATTTT. This codes for CASSLTSWADTQYF. This chain connects TRBV7-3 to TRBJ2-3, with D uncertain. The CDR3 is 14 residues long. CDR1 and CDR2 from the germline V gene are SGHTA and FQGTGA. V was shortened by 0 bases and J by 4 bases, with 8 bases between the two germline ends.